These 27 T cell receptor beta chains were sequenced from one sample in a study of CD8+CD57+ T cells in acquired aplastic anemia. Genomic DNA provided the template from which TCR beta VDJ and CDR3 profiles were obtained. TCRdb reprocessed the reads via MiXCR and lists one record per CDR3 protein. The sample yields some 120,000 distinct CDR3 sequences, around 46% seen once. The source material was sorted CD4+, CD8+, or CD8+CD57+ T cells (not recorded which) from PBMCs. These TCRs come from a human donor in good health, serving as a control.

As DNA, the CDR3 is TGTGCCAGCAGGGCCGAGCATAATTCACCCCTCCACTTT. Its translation: CASRAEHNSPLHF. The V call is TRBV2, the J call TRBJ1-6; D gene ambiguous. Trimming pared 6 bases from V and 5 bases from J, leaving 8 bases between. The germline V gene has CDR1 SNHLY and CDR2 FYNNEI. This CDR3 is built from 13 residues.

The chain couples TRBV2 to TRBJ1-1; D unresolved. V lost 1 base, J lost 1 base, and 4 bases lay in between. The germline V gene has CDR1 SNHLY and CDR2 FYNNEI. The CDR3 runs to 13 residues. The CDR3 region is CASSEERNTEAFF. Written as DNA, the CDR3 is TGTGCCAGCAGTGAAGAGAGGAACACTGAAGCTTTCTTT.

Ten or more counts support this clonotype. In DNA form, the CDR3 reads TGTGCCAGCAGATCCCCTAGGGGCTCTGGAAACACCATATATTTT. Encoded protein: CASRSPRGSGNTIYF. The chain has TRBV2 and TRBJ1-3; perhaps TRBD1 as D (5 bases). Germline lookup yields CDR1 SNHLY and CDR2 FYNNEI. The CDR3 loop spans 15 amino acids. Trimming pared 6 bases from V and 0 bases from J, leaving 12 bases between.

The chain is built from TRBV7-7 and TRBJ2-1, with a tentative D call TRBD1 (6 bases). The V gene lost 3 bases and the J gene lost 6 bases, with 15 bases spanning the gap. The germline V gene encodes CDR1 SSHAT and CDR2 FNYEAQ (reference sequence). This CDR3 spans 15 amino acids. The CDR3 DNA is TGTGCCAGCAGCTTGGGGGCTCAGCCATTCAATGAGCAGTTCTTC. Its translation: CASSLGAQPFNEQFF.

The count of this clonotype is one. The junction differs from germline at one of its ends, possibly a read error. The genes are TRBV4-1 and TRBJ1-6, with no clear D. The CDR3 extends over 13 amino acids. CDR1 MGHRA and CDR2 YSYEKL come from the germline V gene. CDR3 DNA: TGCGCCAGCAGCCAGGATGGGTGGGGATCCCTCCGCTTT. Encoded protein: CASSQDGWGSLRF.

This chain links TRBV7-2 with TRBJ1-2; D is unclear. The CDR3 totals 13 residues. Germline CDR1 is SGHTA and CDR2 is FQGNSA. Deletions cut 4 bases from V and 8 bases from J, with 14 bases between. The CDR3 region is CASSSGPGLGYTF. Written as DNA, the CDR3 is TGTGCCAGCAGCTCTGGTCCGGGGTTAGGCTACACCTTC.

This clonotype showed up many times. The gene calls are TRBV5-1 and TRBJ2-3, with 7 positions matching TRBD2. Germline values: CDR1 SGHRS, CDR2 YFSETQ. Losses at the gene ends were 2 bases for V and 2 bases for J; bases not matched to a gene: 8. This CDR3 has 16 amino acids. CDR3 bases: TGCGCCAGCAGCTTATATCTAGCGGAAATCACAGATACGCAGTATTTT. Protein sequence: CASSLYLAEITDTQYF.

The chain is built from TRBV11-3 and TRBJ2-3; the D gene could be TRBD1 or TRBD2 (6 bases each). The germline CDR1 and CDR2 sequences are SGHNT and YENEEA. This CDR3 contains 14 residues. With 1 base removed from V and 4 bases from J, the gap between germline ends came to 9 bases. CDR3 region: CASSLGGAADTQYF. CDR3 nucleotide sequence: TGTGCCAGCAGCTTAGGGGGGGCTGCAGATACGCAGTATTTT.

The CDR3 reads CAISDPGGAGANVLTF. CDR3 nucleotides: TGTGCCATCAGTGATCCAGGGGGTGCTGGGGCCAACGTCCTGACTTTC. The rearrangement joins TRBV10-3 to TRBJ2-6, with 7 bases fitting TRBD1. Germline CDR1 and CDR2: ENHRY and SYGVKD. CDR3 length: 16 amino acids. The ends lost 3 bases at V and 2 bases at J; junction bases unmatched: 4.

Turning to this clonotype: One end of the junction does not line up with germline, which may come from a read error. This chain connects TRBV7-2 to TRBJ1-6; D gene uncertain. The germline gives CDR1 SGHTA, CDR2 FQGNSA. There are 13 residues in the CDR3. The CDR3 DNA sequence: TGTGCCAGCAGCTTAGAGGACGATTCACCCCTCCGCTTT. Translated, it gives CASSLEDDSPLRF.

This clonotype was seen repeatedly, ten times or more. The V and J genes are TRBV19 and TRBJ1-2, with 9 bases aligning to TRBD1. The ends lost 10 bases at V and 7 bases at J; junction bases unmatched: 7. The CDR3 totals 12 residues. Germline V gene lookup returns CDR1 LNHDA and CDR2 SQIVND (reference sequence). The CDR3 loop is CATVDRGSGYTF. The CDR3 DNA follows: TGTGCCACCGTGGACAGGGGAAGTGGCTACACCTTC. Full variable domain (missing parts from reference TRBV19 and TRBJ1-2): DGGITQSPKYLFRKEGQNVTLSCEQNLNHDAMYWYRQDPGQGLRLIYYSQIVNDFQKGDIAEGYSVSREKKESFPLTVTSAQKNPTAFYLCATVDRGSGYTFGSGTRLTVV.

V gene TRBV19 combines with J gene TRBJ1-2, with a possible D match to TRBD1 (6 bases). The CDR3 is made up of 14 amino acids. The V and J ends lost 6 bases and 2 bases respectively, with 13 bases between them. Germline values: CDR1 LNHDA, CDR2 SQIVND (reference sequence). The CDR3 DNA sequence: TGTGCCAGTAGCATCCAGCAGGGGAACTATGGCTACACCTTC. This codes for CASSIQQGNYGYTF.

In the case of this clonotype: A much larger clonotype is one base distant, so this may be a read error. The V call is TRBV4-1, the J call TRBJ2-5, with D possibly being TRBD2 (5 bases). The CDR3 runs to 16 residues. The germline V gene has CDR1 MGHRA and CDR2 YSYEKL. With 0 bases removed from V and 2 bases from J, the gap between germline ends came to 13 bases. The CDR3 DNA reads TGCGCCAGCAGCCAAGATTTGACTACACCACAAGAGACCCAGTACTTC. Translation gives CASSQDLTTPQETQYF.

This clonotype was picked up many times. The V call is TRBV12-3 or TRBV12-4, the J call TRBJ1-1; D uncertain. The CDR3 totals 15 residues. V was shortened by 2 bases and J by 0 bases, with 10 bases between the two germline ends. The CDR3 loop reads CASSLQESLNTEAFF. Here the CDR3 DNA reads TGTGCCAGCAGTTTACAGGAATCATTGAACACTGAAGCTTTCTTT.

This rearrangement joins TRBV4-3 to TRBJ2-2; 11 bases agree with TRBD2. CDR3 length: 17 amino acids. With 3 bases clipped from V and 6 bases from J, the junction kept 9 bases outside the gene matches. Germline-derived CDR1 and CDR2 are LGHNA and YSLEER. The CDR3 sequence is CASSHPLAGGSAGELFF. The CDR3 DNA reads TGCGCCAGCAGCCATCCTCTAGCGGGGGGTTCGGCCGGGGAGCTGTTTTTT.

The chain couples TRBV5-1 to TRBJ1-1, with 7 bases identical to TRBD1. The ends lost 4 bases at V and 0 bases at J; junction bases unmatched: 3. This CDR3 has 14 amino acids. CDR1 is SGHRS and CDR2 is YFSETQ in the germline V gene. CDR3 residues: CASSPGQMNTEAFF. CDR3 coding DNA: TGCGCCAGCAGCCCGGGACAGATGAACACTGAAGCTTTCTTT.

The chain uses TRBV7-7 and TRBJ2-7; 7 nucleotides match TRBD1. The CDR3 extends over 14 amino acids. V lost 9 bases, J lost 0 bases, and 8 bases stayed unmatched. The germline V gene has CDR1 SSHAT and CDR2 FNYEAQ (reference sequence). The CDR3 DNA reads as TGTGCCAGTAGTCCCGGGACAGTCTCCTACGAGCAGTACTTC. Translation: CASSPGTVSYEQYF. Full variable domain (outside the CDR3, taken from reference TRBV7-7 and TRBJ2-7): GAGVSQSPRYKVTKRGQDVTLRCDPISSHATLYWYQQALGQGPEFLTYFNYEAQPDKSGLPSDRFSAERPEGSISTLTIQRTEQRDSAMYRCASSPGTVSYEQYFGPGTRLTVT.

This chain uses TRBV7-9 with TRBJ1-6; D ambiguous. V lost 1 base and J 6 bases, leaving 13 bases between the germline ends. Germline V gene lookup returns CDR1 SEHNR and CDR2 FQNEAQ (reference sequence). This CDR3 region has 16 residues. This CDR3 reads CASSLVLAGSNSPLHF. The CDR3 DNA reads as TGTGCCAGCAGCTTAGTTTTAGCGGGGAGTAATTCACCCCTCCACTTT. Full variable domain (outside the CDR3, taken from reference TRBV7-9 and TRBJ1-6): DTGVSQNPRHKITKRGQNVTFRCDPISEHNRLYWYRQTLGQGPEFLTYFQNEAQLEKSRLLSDRFSAERPKGSFSTLEIQRTEQGDSAMYLCASSLVLAGSNSPLHFGNGTRLTVT.

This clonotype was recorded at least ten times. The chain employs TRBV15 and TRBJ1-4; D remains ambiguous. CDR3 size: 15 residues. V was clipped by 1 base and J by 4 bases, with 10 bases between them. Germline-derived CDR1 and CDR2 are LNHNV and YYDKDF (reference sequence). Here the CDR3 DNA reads TGTGCCACCAGCAGAGTACGGGCTGTTAATGAAAAACTGTTTTTT. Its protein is CATSRVRAVNEKLFF.

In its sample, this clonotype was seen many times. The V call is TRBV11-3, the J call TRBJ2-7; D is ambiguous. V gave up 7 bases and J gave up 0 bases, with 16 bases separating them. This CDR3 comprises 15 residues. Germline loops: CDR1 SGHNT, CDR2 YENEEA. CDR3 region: CASNSWNSSSYEQYF. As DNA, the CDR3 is TGTGCCAGCAACTCGTGGAACTCCTCCTCCTACGAGCAGTACTTC.

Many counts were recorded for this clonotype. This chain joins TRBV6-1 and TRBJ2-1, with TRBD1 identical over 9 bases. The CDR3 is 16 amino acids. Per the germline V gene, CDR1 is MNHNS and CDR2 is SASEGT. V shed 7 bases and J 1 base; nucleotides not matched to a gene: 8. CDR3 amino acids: CASIEQGAGSYNEQFF. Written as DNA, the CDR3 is TGTGCCAGCATCGAACAGGGGGCCGGGTCCTACAATGAGCAGTTCTTC.

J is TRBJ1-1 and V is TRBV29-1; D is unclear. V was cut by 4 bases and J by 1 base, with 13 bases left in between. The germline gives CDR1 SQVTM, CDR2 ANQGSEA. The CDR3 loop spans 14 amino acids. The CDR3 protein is CSVGRGRGNTEAFF. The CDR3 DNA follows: TGCAGCGTTGGGAGAGGGCGAGGGAACACTGAAGCTTTCTTT.

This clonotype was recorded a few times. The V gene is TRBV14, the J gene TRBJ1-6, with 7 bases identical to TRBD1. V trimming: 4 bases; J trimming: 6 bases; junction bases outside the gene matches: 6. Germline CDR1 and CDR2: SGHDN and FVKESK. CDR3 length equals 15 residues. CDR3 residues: CASSLRQGLNSPLHF. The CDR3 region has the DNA TGTGCCAGCAGCCTTCGACAGGGACTTAATTCACCCCTCCACTTT.

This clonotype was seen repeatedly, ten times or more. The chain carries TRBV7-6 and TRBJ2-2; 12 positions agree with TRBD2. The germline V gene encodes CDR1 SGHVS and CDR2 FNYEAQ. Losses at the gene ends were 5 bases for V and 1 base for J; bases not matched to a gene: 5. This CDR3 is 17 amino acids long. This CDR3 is CASSATSGGMNTGELFF. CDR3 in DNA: TGTGCCAGCAGCGCAACTAGCGGGGGGATGAACACCGGGGAGCTGTTTTTT.

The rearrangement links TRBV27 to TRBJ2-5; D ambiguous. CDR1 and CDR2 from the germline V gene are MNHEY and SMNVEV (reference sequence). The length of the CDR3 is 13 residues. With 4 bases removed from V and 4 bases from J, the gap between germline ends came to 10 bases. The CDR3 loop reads CASSSSRSETQYF. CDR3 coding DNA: TGTGCCAGCAGTTCCTCCCGCTCAGAGACCCAGTACTTC.

CDR3 nucleotide sequence: TGTGCCACCAGCAGAGATCTGGGCCAGGTTGGGCTCTCTGGGGCCAACGTCCTGACTTTC. This gives the protein CATSRDLGQVGLSGANVLTF. V is TRBV15 and J is TRBJ2-6; D is unclear. V shed 0 bases and J shed 0 bases, with 18 bases lying between them. Germline V gives CDR1 LNHNV, CDR2 YYDKDF (reference sequence). The CDR3 is 20 residues long.

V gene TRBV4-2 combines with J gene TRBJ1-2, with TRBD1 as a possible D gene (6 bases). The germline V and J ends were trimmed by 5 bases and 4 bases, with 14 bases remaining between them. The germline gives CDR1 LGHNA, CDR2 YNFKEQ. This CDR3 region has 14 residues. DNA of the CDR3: TGTGCCAGCAGCGGAACACAGGGCCCCTATGGCTACACCTTC. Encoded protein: CASSGTQGPYGYTF.